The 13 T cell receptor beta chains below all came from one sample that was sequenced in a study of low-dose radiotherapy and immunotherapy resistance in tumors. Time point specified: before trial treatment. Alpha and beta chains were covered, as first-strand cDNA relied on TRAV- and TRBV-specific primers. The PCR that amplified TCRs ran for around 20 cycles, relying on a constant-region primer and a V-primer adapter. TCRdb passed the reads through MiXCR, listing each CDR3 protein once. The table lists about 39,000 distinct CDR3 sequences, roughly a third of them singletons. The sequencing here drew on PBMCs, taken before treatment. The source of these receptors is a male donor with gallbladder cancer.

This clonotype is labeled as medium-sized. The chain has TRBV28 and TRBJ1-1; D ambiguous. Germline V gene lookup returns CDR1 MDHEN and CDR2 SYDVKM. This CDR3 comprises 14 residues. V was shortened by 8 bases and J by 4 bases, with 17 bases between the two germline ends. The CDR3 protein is CASSSGSGRTEAFF. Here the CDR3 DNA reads TGTGCCAGCTCGTCCGGGTCGGGTCGCACTGAAGCTTTCTTT.

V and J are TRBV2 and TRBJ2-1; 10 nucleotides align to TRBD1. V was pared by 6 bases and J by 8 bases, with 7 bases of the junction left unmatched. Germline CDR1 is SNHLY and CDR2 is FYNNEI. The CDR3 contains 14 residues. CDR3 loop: CASRDRGRIDEQFF. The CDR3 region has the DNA TGTGCCAGCAGAGACAGGGGGCGTATCGATGAGCAGTTCTTC.

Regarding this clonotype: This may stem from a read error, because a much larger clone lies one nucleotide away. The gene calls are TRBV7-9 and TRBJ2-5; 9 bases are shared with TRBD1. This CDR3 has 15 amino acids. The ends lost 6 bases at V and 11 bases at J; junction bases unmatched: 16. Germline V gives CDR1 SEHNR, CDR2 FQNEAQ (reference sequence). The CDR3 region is CASSSMGQGRDEQYF. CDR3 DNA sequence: TGTGCCAGCAGTTCTATGGGACAGGGACGCGATGAGCAGTACTTC.

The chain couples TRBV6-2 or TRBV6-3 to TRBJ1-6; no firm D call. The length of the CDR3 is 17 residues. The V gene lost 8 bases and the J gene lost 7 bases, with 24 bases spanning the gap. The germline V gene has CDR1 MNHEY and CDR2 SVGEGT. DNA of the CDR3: TGTGCCAGCGCCCTTTGGGGTCCCCGGGAGGCAAATTCACCCCTCCACTTT. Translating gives CASALWGPREANSPLHF.

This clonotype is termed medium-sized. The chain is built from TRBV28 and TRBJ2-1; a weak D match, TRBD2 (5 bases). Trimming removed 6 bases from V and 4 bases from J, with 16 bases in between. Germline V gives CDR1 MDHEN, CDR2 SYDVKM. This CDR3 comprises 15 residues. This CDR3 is CASSQLGSEYNEQFF. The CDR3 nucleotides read TGTGCCAGCAGCCAGTTAGGGAGCGAGTACAATGAGCAGTTCTTC. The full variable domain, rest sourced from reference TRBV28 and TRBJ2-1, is DVKVTQSSRYLVKRTGEKVFLECVQDMDHENMFWYRQDPGLGLRLIYFSYDVKMKEKGDIPEGYSVSREKKERFSLILESASTNQTSMYLCASSQLGSEYNEQFFGPGTRLTVL.

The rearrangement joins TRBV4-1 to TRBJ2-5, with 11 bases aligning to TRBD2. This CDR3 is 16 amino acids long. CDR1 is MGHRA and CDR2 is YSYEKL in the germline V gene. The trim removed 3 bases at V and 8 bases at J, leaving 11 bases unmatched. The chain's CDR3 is CASSQRHETSGATQYF. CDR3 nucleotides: TGCGCCAGCAGCCAGAGACACGAGACTAGCGGGGCAACCCAGTACTTC.

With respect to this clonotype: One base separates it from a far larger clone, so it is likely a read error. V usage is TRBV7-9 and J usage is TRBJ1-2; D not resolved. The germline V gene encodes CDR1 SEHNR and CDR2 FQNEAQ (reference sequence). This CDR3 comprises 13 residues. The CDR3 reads CASCLVGQDGYTF. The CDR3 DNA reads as TGTGCCAGCTGCTTAGTAGGGCAGGATGGCTACACCTTC.

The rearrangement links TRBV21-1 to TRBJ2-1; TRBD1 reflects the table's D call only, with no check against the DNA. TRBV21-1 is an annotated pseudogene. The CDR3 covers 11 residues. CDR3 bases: TGTGCCAGCAACAGGTACAATGAGCAGTTCTTC. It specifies CASNRYNEQFF.

CDR3 sequence (DNA): TGCGCCAGCAGCTTGGGAGCTAGCGGGACATACGAGCAGTACTTC. It encodes CASSLGASGTYEQYF. This chain connects TRBV5-1 to TRBJ2-7; 9 bases are a match to TRBD2. J lost 4 bases, V lost 0 bases, and 5 bases had no gene match. Germline CDR1 reads SGHRS; CDR2 reads YFSETQ. CDR3 length equals 15 residues.

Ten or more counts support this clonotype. In DNA, the CDR3 is TGCGCCAGCAGCCCCCAGGCAGGGGGCGAGACCCAGTACTTC. This sequence encodes CASSPQAGGETQYF. J is TRBJ2-5 and V is TRBV4-1, with TRBD1 matching 8 bases. The CDR3 is 14 residues long. Germline V CDR1 and CDR2: MGHRA, YSYEKL. V shed 4 bases and J 5 bases; nucleotides not matched to a gene: 6.

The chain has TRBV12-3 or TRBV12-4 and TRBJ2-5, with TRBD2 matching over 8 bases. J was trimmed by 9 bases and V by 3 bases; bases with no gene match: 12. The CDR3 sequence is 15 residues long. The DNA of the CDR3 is TGTGCCAGCAGTTTCGGGGGGGCGGTGAAGGAAGCCCAGTACTTC. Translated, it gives CASSFGGAVKEAQYF.

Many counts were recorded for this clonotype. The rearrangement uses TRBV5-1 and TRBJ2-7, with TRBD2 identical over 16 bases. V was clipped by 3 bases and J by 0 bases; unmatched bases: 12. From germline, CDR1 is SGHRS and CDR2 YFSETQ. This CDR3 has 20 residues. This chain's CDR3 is CASSSLYLGLAGGSSYEQYF. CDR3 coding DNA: TGCGCCAGCAGCTCCCTTTACCTGGGACTAGCGGGGGGGAGCTCCTACGAGCAGTACTTC.

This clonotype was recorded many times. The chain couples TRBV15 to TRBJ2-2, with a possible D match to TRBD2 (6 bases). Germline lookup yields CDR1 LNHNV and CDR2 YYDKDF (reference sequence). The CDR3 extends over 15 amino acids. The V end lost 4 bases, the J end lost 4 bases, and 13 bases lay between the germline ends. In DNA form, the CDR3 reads TGTGCCACCAGCAAGGAGGGAGGAGTCACCGGGGAGCTGTTTTTT. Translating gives CATSKEGGVTGELFF.